The 29 T cell receptor beta chains listed next were all sequenced from one sample in a study of blood T cell repertoires in COVID-19. Clones were sequenced by immunoSEQ multiplex PCR, and TCRdb holds only the in-frame ones, with some missing. Altogether roughly 500,000 clones are present, around 87% being singletons, with the ten largest covering about 2%. Material: PBMCs or T cells enriched from blood (not recorded which). These receptors were taken from a woman in her 40s who had recovered from COVID-19.

The chain couples TRBV9 to TRBJ1-2; D is perhaps TRBD1 (6 bases). Germline V gives CDR1 SGDLS, CDR2 YYNGEE. CDR3 length: 15 residues. Trimming stripped 4 bases from V and 8 bases from J, with 21 bases between. CDR3: CASSPHDRIRGGYTF. For the CDR3, the DNA is TGTGCCAGCAGCCCTCACGACCGGATCAGGGGAGGCTACACCTTC. Variable domain in full (rest from reference TRBV9 and TRBJ1-2): DSGVTQTPKHLITATGQRVTLRCSPRSGDLSVYWYQQSLDQGLQFLIQYYNGEERAKGNILERFSAQQFPDLHSELNLSSLELGDSALYFCASSPHDRIRGGYTFGSGTRLTVV.

This chain uses TRBV5-8 with TRBJ1-2; tentative D call: TRBD1 (5 bases). The CDR3 spans 13 residues. Trimming left V 4 bases short and J 8 bases short, with 15 bases between. Germline CDR1 reads SGHTS; CDR2 reads YDEGEE. The CDR3 nucleotides are TGTGCCAGCAGCAGGGACTTCGTGGGGGGCTACACCTTC. Translated: CASSRDFVGGYTF. Combining the CDR3 with reference TRBV5-8 and TRBJ1-2 gives the whole variable domain EAGVTQSPTHLIKTRGQQATLRCSPISGHTSVYWYQQALGLGLQFLLWYDEGEERNRGNFPPRFSGRQFPNYSSELNVNALELEDSALYLCASSRDFVGGYTFGSGTRLTVV.

This chain's CDR3 is CASSSTQQGPTGEKLFF. DNA for the CDR3: TGTGCCAGCTCATCCACCCAACAGGGGCCCACAGGAGAAAAACTGTTTTTT. The chain has TRBV18 and TRBJ1-4, with 7 nucleotides matching TRBD1. Germline V lookup: CDR1 KGHSH, CDR2 LQKENI. This CDR3 is built from 17 residues. Losses at the gene ends were 5 bases for V and 8 bases for J; bases not matched to a gene: 17.

The chain couples TRBV7-2 to TRBJ1-3, with D perhaps TRBD1 (5 bases). V dropped 1 base and J dropped 3 bases, with 10 bases sitting between them. Germline CDR1 SGHTA, CDR2 FQGNSA. The CDR3 has 15 residues. As DNA, the CDR3 is TGTGCCAGCAGCTTAGTGGGGGGGAATGGAAACACCATATATTTT. Protein product: CASSLVGGNGNTIYF.

This chain joins TRBV14 and TRBJ1-1; possible D gene TRBD1, 5 bases. The CDR3 length is 13 residues. Germline V lookup: CDR1 SGHDN, CDR2 FVKESK. The V gene lost 0 bases and the J gene lost 8 bases, with 10 bases spanning the gap. The CDR3 is CASSQDRNREAFF. The CDR3, as DNA: TGTGCCAGCAGCCAAGATAGGAACAGGGAAGCTTTCTTT.

CDR3 coding DNA: TGTGCCACCAAAACAGGGTGGAATGGCTACACCTTC. The encoded protein is CATKTGWNGYTF. The J gene is TRBJ1-2, the V gene TRBV27; possible D gene TRBD1, 6 bases. This CDR3 has 12 residues. Germline V lookup: CDR1 MNHEY, CDR2 SMNVEV (reference sequence). V lost 10 bases to trimming and J lost 6 bases, with 15 bases between them.

The rearrangement joins TRBV4-3 to TRBJ1-4; D is undetermined. Germline V gene lookup returns CDR1 LGHNA and CDR2 YSLEER. V dropped 0 bases and J dropped 0 bases, with 11 bases sitting between them. This CDR3 comprises 17 residues. The CDR3, as DNA: TGCGCCAGCAGCCAAGAACCATTGCAGGCAACTAATGAAAAACTGTTTTTT. This codes for CASSQEPLQATNEKLFF.

The chain uses TRBV2 and TRBJ2-3, with a possible D match to TRBD1 (6 bases). The germline V gene encodes CDR1 SNHLY and CDR2 FYNNEI. This CDR3 comprises 12 residues. With 9 bases removed from V and 1 base from J, the gap between germline ends came to 8 bases. The CDR3 sequence: CASGGGTDTQYF. DNA of the CDR3: TGTGCCAGTGGGGGCGGCACAGATACGCAGTATTTT.

Comment on this clone: The sample carries other DNA sequences with the same CDR3. The chain is built from TRBV18 and TRBJ1-1; possible D gene TRBD1, 5 bases. Trimming took off 1 base at V and 2 bases at J, with 8 bases between the two ends. There are 14 residues in the CDR3. The germline CDR1 and CDR2 sequences are KGHSH and LQKENI. The CDR3 DNA reads as TGTGCCAGCTCACCACAGGGACTAAACACTGAAGCTTTCTTT. It specifies CASSPQGLNTEAFF.

Concerning this clone: At one boundary the junction diverges from the germline segment, which might be a read error. The V gene is TRBV7-2, the J gene TRBJ2-3, with 11 nucleotides matching TRBD2. The CDR3 consists of 15 residues. The germline V gene encodes CDR1 SGHTA and CDR2 FQGNSA. This CDR3 reads CASGLAGGGTDTQYF. The CDR3 nucleotides read TGTGCCAGCGGCTTAGCGGGAGGGGGGACAGATACGCAGTATTTT. The full variable domain, rest sourced from reference TRBV7-2 and TRBJ2-3, is GAGVSQSPSNKVTEKGKDVELRCDPISGHTALYWYRQSLGQGLEFLIYFQGNSAPDKSGLPSDRFSAERTGGSVSTLTIQRTQQEDSAVYLCASGLAGGGTDTQYFGPGTRLTVL.

This clone was seen a single time. The chain uses TRBV15 and TRBJ1-6, with a tentative D call TRBD1 (5 bases). CDR1 and CDR2 from the germline V gene are LNHNV and YYDKDF (reference sequence). This CDR3 has 15 residues. Trimming cost V 4 bases and J 4 bases, with 11 bases left between them. CDR3 protein: CATSTLDRYNSPLHF. DNA of the CDR3: TGTGCCACCAGCACCTTAGACAGATATAATTCACCCCTCCACTTT. The complete variable domain, with remaining parts taken from reference TRBV15 and TRBJ1-6, reads DAMVIQNPRYQVTQFGKPVTLSCSQTLNHNVMYWYQQKSSQAPKLLFHYYDKDFNNEADTPDNFQSRRPNTSFCFLDIRSPGLGDTAMYLCATSTLDRYNSPLHFGNGTRLTVT.

The rearrangement joins TRBV7-9 to TRBJ2-3; 7 nucleotides align to TRBD2. CDR1 and CDR2 (germline): SEHNR, FQNEAQ (reference sequence). V was clipped by 5 bases and J by 4 bases; unmatched bases: 15. CDR3 length: 17 residues. The chain's CDR3 is CASSPGSGGSTADTQYF. DNA of the CDR3: TGTGCCAGCAGCCCAGGTAGTGGCGGGAGTACGGCAGATACGCAGTATTTT.

V gene TRBV24-1 combines with J gene TRBJ2-1, with D possibly being TRBD2 (6 bases). The CDR3 totals 14 residues. Germline V gives CDR1 KGHDR, CDR2 SFDVKD. The ends were cut back, 3 bases at V and 6 bases at J, with 11 bases in the middle. The DNA for the CDR3 is TGTGCCACCAGTGATCCCCGGGAGTTCAATGAGCAGTTCTTC. Its translation: CATSDPREFNEQFF.

This sequence joins TRBV19 and TRBJ2-1; TRBD1 is a possible D gene (6 bases). The ends were cut back, 5 bases at V and 9 bases at J, with 11 bases in the middle. The CDR3 sequence is 12 residues long. Germline loops: CDR1 LNHDA, CDR2 SQIVND (reference sequence). The chain's CDR3 is CASSLIGGEQFF. The DNA for the CDR3 is TGTGCCAGTAGTCTCATAGGGGGTGAGCAGTTCTTC. The full variable domain, completed using reference TRBV19 and TRBJ2-1, is DGGITQSPKYLFRKEGQNVTLSCEQNLNHDAMYWYRQDPGQGLRLIYYSQIVNDFQKGDIAEGYSVSREKKESFPLTVTSAQKNPTAFYLCASSLIGGEQFFGPGTRLTVL.

The chain is built from TRBV2 and TRBJ2-7; tentative D call: TRBD2 (7 bases). V was shortened by 8 bases and J by 3 bases, with 23 bases between the two germline ends. The V gene's germline CDR1 is SNHLY and CDR2 FYNNEI. This CDR3 comprises 16 residues. CDR3 amino acids: CASLPDGGQEVYEQYF. The CDR3 DNA reads as TGTGCCAGCCTTCCAGACGGGGGGCAAGAGGTCTACGAGCAGTACTTC.

The chain is built from TRBV3-1 (or the pseudogene TRBV3-2) and TRBJ2-3, with 10 positions matching TRBD2. Germline V lookup: CDR1 LGHDT, CDR2 YNNKEL (reference sequence). CDR3 length: 16 residues. V lost 4 bases, J lost 6 bases, and 10 bases stayed unmatched. CDR3 protein: CASSPIASGSLDTQYF. In DNA, the CDR3 is TGTGCCAGCAGCCCTATCGCTAGCGGGAGTTTGGATACGCAGTATTTT.

DNA of the CDR3: TGTGCCAGCAGTTTACTCGGGAACACCGGGGAGCTGTTTTTT. It encodes CASSLLGNTGELFF. This rearrangement joins TRBV27 to TRBJ2-2; D uncertain. The ends were cut back, 2 bases at V and 1 base at J, with 5 bases in the middle. Per the germline V gene, CDR1 is MNHEY and CDR2 is SMNVEV (reference sequence). The CDR3 totals 14 residues.

The chain joins TRBV7-2 to TRBJ2-7, with 8 bases matching TRBD1. CDR3 length: 15 residues. The J segment lost 1 base and the V segment lost 5 bases, leaving 7 bases of the junction unmatched. The germline gives CDR1 SGHTA, CDR2 FQGNSA. CDR3 nucleotide sequence: TGTGCCAGCAGCCGCGTCCGGGACAGGTCCTACGAGCAGTACTTC. It is translated as CASSRVRDRSYEQYF.

This clone came up once. CDR3 in DNA: TGCGCCAGCAGCCCCCTGAGCGGGAGGGCCTACGAGCAGTACTTC. This translates into CASSPLSGRAYEQYF. The chain joins TRBV5-1 to TRBJ2-7; 10 nucleotides line up with TRBD2. V gave up 4 bases and J gave up 2 bases; unmatched junction bases: 6. The length of the CDR3 is 15 residues. Germline V gives CDR1 SGHRS, CDR2 YFSETQ.

This chain connects TRBV5-4 to TRBJ2-2, with 11 bases matching TRBD2. V gave up 3 bases and J gave up 2 bases; unmatched junction bases: 3. This CDR3 has 16 amino acids. CDR1 and CDR2 (germline): SGHNT, YYREEE (reference sequence). The CDR3 DNA reads TGTGCCAGCAGCTCGGGGACTAGCGGAAACACCGGGGAGCTGTTTTTT. Protein: CASSSGTSGNTGELFF.

The chain recombines TRBV6-5 with TRBJ2-1, with D perhaps TRBD2 (5 bases). The CDR3 totals 16 residues. Trimming removed 3 bases from V and 6 bases from J, with 18 bases in between. Germline assignment: CDR1 MNHEY and CDR2 SVGAGI. The CDR3 is CASSYGSFRSGNEQFF. The CDR3 DNA reads as TGTGCCAGCAGTTATGGGTCGTTTCGGAGCGGCAATGAGCAGTTCTTC.

The chain couples TRBV7-2 to TRBJ1-6; possibly TRBD1 for D (5 bases). Germline V gives CDR1 SGHTA, CDR2 FQGNSA. The ends were cut back, 8 bases at V and 13 bases at J, with 18 bases in the middle. The CDR3 runs to 13 residues. CDR3: CASSKGSLTPLHF. CDR3 in DNA: TGTGCCAGCTCCAAGGGGTCCCTGACTCCCCTCCACTTT.

The chain has TRBV9 and TRBJ1-2; TRBD1 is a possible D gene (6 bases). CDR3 length: 15 residues. Germline V gene data show CDR1 as SGDLS and CDR2 as YYNGEE. The V end was cut by 4 bases, the J end by 4 bases, with 17 bases between. The CDR3 protein is CASSPGGGRSYGYTF. The CDR3 DNA reads as TGTGCCAGCAGCCCTGGGGGGGGGCGCAGCTATGGCTACACCTTC.

The chain carries TRBV19 and TRBJ1-5; TRBD1 matches 8 bases. The CDR3 is 16 amino acids. Germline trimming cut 4 bases from V and 5 bases from J; bases unmatched to any gene: 10. CDR1 and CDR2 from the germline V gene are LNHDA and SQIVND (reference sequence). Written as DNA, the CDR3 is TGTGCCAGTAGTACGCGCGTGACAGGGGTTGATCAGCCCCAGCATTTT. It specifies CASSTRVTGVDQPQHF. The variable domain in full, with the rest retrieved from reference TRBV19 and TRBJ1-5, is DGGITQSPKYLFRKEGQNVTLSCEQNLNHDAMYWYRQDPGQGLRLIYYSQIVNDFQKGDIAEGYSVSREKKESFPLTVTSAQKNPTAFYLCASSTRVTGVDQPQHFGDGTRLSIL.

The chain is built from TRBV4-3 and TRBJ2-2; the D gene is possibly TRBD2 (6 bases). CDR3 size: 16 residues. Trimming removed 1 base at V and 6 bases at J, with 15 bases between. Germline CDR1 reads LGHNA; CDR2 reads YSLEER. Here the CDR3 DNA reads TGCGCCAGCAGCCAAGTTCGAGGAGGGGAGGCCGGGGAGCTGTTTTTT. Its protein product is CASSQVRGGEAGELFF.

V usage is TRBV7-9 and J usage is TRBJ2-7; 10 bases map to TRBD2. Germline CDR1 and CDR2: SEHNR and FQNEAQ (reference sequence). The CDR3 contains 14 residues. Losses at the gene ends were 2 bases for V and 4 bases for J; bases not matched to a gene: 2. CDR3 loop: CASSLRSGRYEQYF. CDR3 coding DNA: TGTGCCAGCAGCTTACGTAGCGGGAGGTACGAGCAGTACTTC.

This clone was picked up one time. The chain carries TRBV28 and TRBJ2-7, with no clear D. Germline values: CDR1 MDHEN, CDR2 SYDVKM. The V gene lost 3 bases and the J gene lost 6 bases, with 12 bases spanning the gap. The CDR3 is made up of 13 amino acids. CDR3 DNA sequence: TGTGCCAGCAGTTTTACCCCCCCTACCGAGCAGTACTTC. As protein: CASSFTPPTEQYF.

The chain couples TRBV30 to TRBJ1-4, with a tentative D call TRBD1 (5 bases). Germline V gene data show CDR1 as GTSNPN and CDR2 as SVGIG (reference sequence). This CDR3 is 14 amino acids long. V was clipped by 0 bases and J by 8 bases, with 13 bases between them. The CDR3 spells CAWSVSLGQEKLFF. The CDR3 nucleotides read TGTGCCTGGAGTGTGAGTTTAGGACAAGAAAAACTGTTTTTT.

The V gene is TRBV25-1, the J gene TRBJ2-6; 9 bases agree with TRBD1. The germline CDR1 and CDR2 sequences are MGHDK and SYGVNS. After removal of 5 bases from V and 2 bases from J, the junction contained 4 bases not matched to a gene. The CDR3 extends over 16 amino acids. This chain's CDR3 is CASSLQGAAGANVLTF. CDR3 coding DNA: TGTGCCAGCAGTTTACAGGGGGCGGCTGGGGCCAACGTCCTGACTTTC.